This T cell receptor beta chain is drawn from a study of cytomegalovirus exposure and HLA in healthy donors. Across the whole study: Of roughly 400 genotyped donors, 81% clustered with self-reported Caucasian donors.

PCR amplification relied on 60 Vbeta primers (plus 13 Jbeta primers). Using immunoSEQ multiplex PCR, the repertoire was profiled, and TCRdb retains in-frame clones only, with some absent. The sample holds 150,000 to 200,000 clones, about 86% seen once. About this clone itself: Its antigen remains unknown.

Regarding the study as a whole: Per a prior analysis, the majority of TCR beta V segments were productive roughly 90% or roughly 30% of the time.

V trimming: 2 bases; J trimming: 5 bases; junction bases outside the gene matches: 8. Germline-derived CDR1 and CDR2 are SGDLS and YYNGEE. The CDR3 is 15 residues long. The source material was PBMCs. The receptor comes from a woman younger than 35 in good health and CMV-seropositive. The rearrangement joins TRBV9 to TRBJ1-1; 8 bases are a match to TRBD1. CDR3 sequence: CASSVGQGGWTEAFF. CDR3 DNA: TGTGCCAGCAGCGTCGGACAGGGTGGTTGGACTGAAGCTTTCTTT.